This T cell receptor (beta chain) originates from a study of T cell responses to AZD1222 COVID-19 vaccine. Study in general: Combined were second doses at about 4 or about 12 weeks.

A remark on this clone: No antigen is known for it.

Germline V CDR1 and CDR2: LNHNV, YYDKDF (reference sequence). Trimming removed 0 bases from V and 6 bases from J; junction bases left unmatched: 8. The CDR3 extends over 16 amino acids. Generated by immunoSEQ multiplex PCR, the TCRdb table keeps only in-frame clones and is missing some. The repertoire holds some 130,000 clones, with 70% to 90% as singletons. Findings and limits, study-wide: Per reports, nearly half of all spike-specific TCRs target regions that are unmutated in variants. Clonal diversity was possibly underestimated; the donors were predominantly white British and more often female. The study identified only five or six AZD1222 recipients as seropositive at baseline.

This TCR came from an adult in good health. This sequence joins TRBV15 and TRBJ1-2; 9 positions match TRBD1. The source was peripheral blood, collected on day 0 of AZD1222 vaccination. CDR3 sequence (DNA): TGTGCCACCAGCAGAGACCCCGGGACAGGGCTCCATGGCTACACCTTC. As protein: CATSRDPGTGLHGYTF.